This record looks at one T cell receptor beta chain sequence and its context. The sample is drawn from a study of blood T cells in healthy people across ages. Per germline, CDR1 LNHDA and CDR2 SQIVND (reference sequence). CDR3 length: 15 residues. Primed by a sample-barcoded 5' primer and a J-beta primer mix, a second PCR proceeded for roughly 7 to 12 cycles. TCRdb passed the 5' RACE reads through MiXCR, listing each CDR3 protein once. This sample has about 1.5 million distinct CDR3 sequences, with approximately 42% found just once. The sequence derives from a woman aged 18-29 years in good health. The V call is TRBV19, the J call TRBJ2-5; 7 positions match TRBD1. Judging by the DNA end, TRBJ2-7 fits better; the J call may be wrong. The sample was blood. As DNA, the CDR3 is TGTGCCAGTAGTGGCCGAGTTGGGACAGCCTACGAGCAGTACTTC. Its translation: CASSGRVGTAYEQYF.